The clone carrying this TCR beta chain has a count of ten or more. The data were taken from a study of neurological immune-mediated disorders. Germline lookup yields CDR1 SGDLS and CDR2 YYNGEE. The CDR3 has 17 residues. V dropped 0 bases and J dropped 3; count of bases not matched to a gene: 10. Each CDR3 protein gets one entry after TCRdb re-called the 5' RACE reads with MiXCR. Seen here are around 60,000 distinct CDR3 sequences, around 3.4% observed once, and the top ten hold approximately 7.1%. The source material was PBMCs. This sequence joins TRBV9 and TRBJ2-7; 9 nucleotides agree with TRBD1. The sequence came from a woman aged 60 to 75 with multiple sclerosis. The DNA of the CDR3 is TGTGCCAGCAGCGTAGGATTGGGGAGGGGACAGGGCTACGAGCAGTACTTC. Translated: CASSVGLGRGQGYEQYF.